Sequencing of this T cell receptor beta chain was carried out in a study of control samples from healthy donors and cancer patients. Assay: immunoSEQ multiplex PCR; the TCRdb copy retains only in-frame clones and omits some. This table holds around 140,000 clones, about 89% found once. CDR1 is LNHNV and CDR2 is YYDKDF in the germline V gene (reference sequence). This CDR3 has 15 residues. V shed 2 bases and J shed 0 bases, with 11 bases lying between them. Sample: blood. The receptor comes from a man younger than 35 in good health. The chain joins TRBV15 to TRBJ2-7; D gene uncertain. The CDR3 protein is CATSRPGQSSYEQYF. CDR3 coding DNA: TGTGCCACCAGCAGACCCGGGCAGAGCTCCTACGAGCAGTACTTC.